The entry that follows covers one T cell receptor (beta chain) sequence. Enrolled during active infection, Seattle patients were then followed longitudinally. How the authors handled the data: Amplifying reference gene primers gave estimates of nucleated cell counts. Clones were read by immunoSEQ multiplex PCR, and TCRdb kept only the in-frame ones, dropping some. The DNA was the basis for D and trimming; V, J and clone size are from that table. In the table there are 130,000 to 150,000 clones, roughly 88% of which are singletons. The sample is drawn from a study of blood T cell repertoires in COVID-19. Background on the study: Researchers got acute and convalescent COVID-19 samples from the United States, Italy and Spain. The cDNA or gDNA used as material had been derived from T cells, B-cell-depleted T cells, or PBMCs.

The CDR3 totals 15 residues. Germline CDR1 SGDLS, CDR2 YYNGEE. V lost 2 bases to trimming and J lost 1 base, with 12 bases between them. The V and J genes are TRBV9 and TRBJ2-5, with D perhaps matching TRBD2 (5 bases). The TCR originated in a woman in her sixties with COVID-19, enrolled during active disease. The sequenced sample was peripheral blood. This chain's CDR3 is CASSVNNRGQETQYF. The CDR3 bases are TGTGCCAGCAGCGTTAATAATCGGGGCCAAGAGACCCAGTACTTC.